This TCR beta chain was captured by sequencing in a study of T cells in Graves' hyperthyroidism and ophthalmopathy. The CDR3 sequence is 15 residues long. The V segment lost 5 bases and the J segment 5 bases; nucleotides outside the gene matches: 10. In germline, CDR1 is SEHNR, CDR2 FQNEAQ (reference sequence). Findings and limits, study-wide: In the blood, most expanded thyroid clonotypes above 0.001 appeared as well.

Diagnosis of hyperthyroidism was new in patients aged 18 to 65, and its duration was under 2 months. Only a few counts were recorded for this clonotype. Antigen unknown. RNA transcripts provided the source from which TCR beta CDR3 regions were amplified. First-round RT-PCR with HTBI primers amplified the TCR CDR3 region. MiXCR was run by TCRdb on the multiplex PCR reads, yielding one entry per CDR3 protein. The sample has more than 550,000 distinct CDR3 sequences; around 16% are singletons. Sample: blood. The clonotype originates from a man aged 45-60 years with Graves' hyperthyroidism. This rearrangement joins TRBV7-9 to TRBJ2-7; 9 nucleotides line up with TRBD1. CDR3 coding DNA: TGTGCCAGCAGCGCCACCGGGACAGGGTTCCACGAGCAGTACTTC. It yields the protein CASSATGTGFHEQYF.